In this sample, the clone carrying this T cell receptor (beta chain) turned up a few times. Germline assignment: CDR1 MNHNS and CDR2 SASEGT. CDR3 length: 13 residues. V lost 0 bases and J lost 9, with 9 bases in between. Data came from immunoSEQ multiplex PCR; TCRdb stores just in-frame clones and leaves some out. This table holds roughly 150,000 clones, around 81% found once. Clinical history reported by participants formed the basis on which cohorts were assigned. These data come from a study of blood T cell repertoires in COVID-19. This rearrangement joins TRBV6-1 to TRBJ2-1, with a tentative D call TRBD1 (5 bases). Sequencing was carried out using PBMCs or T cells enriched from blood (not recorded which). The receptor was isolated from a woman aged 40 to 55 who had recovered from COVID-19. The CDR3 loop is CASSEARVTEQFF. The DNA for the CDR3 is TGTGCCAGCAGTGAAGCCAGGGTAACTGAGCAGTTCTTC.